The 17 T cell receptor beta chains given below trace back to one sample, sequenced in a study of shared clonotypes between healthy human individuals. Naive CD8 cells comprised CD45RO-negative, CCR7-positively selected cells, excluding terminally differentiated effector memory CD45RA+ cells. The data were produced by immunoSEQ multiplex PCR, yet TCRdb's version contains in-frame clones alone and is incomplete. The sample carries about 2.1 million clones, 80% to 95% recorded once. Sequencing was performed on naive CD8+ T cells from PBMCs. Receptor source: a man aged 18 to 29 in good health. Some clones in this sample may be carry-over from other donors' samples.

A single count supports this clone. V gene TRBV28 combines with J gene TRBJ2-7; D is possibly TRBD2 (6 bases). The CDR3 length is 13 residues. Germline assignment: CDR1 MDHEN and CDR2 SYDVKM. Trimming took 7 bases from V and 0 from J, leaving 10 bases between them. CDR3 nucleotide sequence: TGTGCCAGCAAGTTAGCGGTCTCCTACGAGCAGTACTTC. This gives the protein CASKLAVSYEQYF.

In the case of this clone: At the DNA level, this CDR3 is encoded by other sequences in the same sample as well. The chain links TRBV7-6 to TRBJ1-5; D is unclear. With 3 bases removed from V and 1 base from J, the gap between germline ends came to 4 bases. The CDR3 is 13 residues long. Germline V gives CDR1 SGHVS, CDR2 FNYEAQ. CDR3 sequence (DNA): TGTGCCAGCAGCTTTGGCAGCAATCAGCCCCAGCATTTT. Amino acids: CASSFGSNQPQHF.

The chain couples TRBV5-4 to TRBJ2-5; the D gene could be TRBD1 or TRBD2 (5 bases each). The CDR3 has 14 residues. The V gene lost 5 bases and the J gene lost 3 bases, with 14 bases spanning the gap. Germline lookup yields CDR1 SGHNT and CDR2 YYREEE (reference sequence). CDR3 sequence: CASRPGTDKETQYF. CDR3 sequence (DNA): TGTGCCAGCAGGCCCGGGACGGATAAAGAGACCCAGTACTTC.

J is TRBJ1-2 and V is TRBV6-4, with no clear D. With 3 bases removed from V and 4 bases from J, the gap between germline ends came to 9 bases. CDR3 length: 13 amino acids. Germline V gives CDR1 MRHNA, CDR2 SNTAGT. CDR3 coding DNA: TGTGCCAGCAGTGAAGGGCATGGCTATGGCTACACCTTC. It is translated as CASSEGHGYGYTF.

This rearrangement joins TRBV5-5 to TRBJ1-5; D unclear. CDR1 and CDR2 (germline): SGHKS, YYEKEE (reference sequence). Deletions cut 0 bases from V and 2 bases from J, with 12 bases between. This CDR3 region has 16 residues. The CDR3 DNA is TGTGCCAGCAGCTTGGGGGCCGGGGTGGGCAATCAGCCCCAGCATTTT. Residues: CASSLGAGVGNQPQHF.

This chain's CDR3 is CASSSTLRGAGDYGYTF. Here the CDR3 DNA reads TGTGCCAGCTCATCAACCCTGAGAGGGGCAGGTGACTATGGCTACACCTTC. This sequence joins TRBV9 and TRBJ1-2, with D perhaps TRBD1 (5 bases). The CDR3 extends over 17 amino acids. The germline V and J ends were trimmed by 7 bases and 3 bases, with 25 bases remaining between them. Looked up from germline, CDR1 is SGDLS and CDR2 is YYNGEE.

CDR3 nucleotides: TGTGCCAGCAGCGTAGCAGACTGGGCCTACGAGCAGTACTTC. Its protein product is CASSVADWAYEQYF. The rearrangement joins TRBV9 to TRBJ2-7, with D hard to call. With 0 bases removed from V and 2 bases from J, the gap between germline ends came to 9 bases. Germline loops: CDR1 SGDLS, CDR2 YYNGEE. CDR3 length: 14 amino acids.

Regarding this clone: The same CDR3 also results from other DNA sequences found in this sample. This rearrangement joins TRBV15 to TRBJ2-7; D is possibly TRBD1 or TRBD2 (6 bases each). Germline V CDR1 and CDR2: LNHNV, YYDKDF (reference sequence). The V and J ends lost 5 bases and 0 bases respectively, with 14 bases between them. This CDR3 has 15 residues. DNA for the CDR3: TGTGCCACCAGCTCCTCCCGGGGGCCCTCCTACGAGCAGTACTTC. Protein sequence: CATSSSRGPSYEQYF. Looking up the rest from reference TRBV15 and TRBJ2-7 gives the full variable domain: DAMVIQNPRYQVTQFGKPVTLSCSQTLNHNVMYWYQQKSSQAPKLLFHYYDKDFNNEADTPDNFQSRRPNTSFCFLDIRSPGLGDTAMYLCATSSSRGPSYEQYFGPGTRLTVT.

DNA of the CDR3: TGTGCCAGTAGTATAAGGGTGACTAGCACAGATACGCAGTATTTT. Translated, it gives CASSIRVTSTDTQYF. The chain has TRBV19 and TRBJ2-3; D not resolved. CDR1 is LNHDA, CDR2 SQIVND, per germline (reference sequence). The germline V and J ends were trimmed by 2 bases and 0 bases, with 9 bases remaining between them. The CDR3 runs to 15 residues.

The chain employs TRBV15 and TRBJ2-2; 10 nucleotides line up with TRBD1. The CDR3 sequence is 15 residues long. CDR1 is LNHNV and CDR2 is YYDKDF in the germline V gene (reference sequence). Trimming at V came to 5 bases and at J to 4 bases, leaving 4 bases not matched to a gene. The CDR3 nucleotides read TGTGCCACCAGCTGGACAGGGGGGCTCACCGGGGAGCTGTTTTTT. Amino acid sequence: CATSWTGGLTGELFF.

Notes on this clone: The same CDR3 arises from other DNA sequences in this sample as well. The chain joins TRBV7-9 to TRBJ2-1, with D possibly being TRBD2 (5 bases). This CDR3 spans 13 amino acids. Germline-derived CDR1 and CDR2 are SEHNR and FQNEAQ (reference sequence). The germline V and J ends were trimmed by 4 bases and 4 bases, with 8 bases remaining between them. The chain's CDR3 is CASSSGSYNEQFF. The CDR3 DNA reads TGTGCCAGCAGCTCGGGGTCGTACAATGAGCAGTTCTTC.

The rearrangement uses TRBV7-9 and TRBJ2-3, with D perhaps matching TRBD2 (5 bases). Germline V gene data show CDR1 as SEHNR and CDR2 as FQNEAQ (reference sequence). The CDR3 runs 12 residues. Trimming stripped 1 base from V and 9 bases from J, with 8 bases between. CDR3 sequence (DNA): TGTGCCAGCAGCTTAGGGACTGAGACGCAGTATTTT. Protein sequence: CASSLGTETQYF.

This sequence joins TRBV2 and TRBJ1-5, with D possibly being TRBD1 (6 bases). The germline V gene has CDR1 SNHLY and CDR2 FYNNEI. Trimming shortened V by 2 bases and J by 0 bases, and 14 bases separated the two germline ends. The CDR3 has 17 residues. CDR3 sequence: CASSEFWTDYSNQPQHF. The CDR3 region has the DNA TGTGCCAGCAGTGAATTCTGGACAGACTATAGCAATCAGCCCCAGCATTTT.

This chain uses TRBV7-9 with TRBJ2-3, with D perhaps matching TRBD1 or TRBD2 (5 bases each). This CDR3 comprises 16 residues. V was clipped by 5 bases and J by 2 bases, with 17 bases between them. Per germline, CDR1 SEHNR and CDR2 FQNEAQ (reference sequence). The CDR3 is CASSNPWDGNTDTQYF. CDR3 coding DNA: TGTGCCAGCAGCAACCCCTGGGACGGTAACACAGATACGCAGTATTTT.

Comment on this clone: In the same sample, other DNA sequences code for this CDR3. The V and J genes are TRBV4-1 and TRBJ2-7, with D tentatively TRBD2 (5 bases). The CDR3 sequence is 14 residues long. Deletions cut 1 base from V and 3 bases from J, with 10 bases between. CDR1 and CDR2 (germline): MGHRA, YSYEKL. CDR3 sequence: CASSQVGESYEQYF. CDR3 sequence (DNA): TGCGCCAGCAGCCAAGTCGGGGAAAGCTACGAGCAGTACTTC.

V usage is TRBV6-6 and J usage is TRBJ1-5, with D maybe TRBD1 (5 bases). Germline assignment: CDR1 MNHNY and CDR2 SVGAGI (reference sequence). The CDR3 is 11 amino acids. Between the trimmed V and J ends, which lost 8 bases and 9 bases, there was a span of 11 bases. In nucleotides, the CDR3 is TGTGCCAGCTCTTTCGGGGGGCCCCAGCATTTT. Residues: CASSFGGPQHF.

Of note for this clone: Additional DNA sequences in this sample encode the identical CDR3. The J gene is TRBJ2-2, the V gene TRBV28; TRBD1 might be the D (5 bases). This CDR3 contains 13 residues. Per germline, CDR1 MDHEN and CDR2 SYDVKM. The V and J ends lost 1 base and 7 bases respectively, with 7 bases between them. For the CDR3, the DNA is TGTGCCAGCAGTTTATATAGGGGCGGGGAGCTGTTTTTT. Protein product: CASSLYRGGELFF.